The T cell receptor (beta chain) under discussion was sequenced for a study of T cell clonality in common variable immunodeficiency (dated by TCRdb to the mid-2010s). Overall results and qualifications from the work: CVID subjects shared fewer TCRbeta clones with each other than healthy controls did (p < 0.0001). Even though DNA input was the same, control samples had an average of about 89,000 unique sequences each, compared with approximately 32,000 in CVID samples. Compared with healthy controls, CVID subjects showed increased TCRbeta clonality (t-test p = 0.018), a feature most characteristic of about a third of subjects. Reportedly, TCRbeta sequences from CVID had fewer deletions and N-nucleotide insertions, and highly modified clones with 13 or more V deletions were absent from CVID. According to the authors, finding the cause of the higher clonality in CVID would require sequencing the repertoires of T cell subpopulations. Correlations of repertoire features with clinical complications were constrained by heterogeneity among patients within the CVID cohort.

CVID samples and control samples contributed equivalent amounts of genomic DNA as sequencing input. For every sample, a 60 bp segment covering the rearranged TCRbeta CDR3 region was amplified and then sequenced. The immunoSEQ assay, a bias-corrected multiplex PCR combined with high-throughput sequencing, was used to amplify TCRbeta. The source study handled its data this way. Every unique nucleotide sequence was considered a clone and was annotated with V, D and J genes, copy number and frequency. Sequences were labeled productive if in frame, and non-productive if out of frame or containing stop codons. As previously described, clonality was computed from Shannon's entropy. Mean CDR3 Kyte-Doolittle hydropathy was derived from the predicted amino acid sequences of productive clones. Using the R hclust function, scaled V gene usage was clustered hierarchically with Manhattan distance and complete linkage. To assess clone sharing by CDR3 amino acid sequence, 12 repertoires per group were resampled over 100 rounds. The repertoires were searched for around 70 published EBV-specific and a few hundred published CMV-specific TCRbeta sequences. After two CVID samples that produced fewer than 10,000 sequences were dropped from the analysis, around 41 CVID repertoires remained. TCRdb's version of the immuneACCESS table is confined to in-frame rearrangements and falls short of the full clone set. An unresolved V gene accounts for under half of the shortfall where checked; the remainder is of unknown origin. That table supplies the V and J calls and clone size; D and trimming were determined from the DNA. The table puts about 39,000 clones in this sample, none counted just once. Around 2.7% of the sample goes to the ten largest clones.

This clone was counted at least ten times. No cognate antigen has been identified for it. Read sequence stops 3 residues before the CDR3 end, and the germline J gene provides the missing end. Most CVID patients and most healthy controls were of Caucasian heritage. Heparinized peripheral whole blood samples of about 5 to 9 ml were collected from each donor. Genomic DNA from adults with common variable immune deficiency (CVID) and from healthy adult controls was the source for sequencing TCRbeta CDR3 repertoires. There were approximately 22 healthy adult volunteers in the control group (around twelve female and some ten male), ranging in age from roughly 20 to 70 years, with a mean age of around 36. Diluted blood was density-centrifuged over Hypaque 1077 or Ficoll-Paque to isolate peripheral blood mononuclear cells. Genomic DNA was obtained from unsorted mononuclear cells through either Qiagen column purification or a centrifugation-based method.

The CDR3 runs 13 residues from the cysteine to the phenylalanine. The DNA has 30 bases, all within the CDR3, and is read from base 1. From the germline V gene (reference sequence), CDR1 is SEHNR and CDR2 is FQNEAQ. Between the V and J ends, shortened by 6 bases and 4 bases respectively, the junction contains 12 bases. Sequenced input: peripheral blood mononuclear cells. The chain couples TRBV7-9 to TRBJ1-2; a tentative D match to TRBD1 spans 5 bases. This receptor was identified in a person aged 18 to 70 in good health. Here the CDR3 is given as CASSPTGVYGYTF. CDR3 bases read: TGTGCCAGCAGTCCGACGGGGGTCTATGGC.